Sequencing of this TCR beta chain was carried out in a study of blood T cells in healthy people across ages. Background on the study: Template switching picked up about one barcoded beta molecule for each two T cells.

Peripheral blood, about 9.3 milliliters per donor, was collected. Note on this clonotype: Its antigen remains unknown.

General study points: In the absence of known donor CMV status, changes in expanded clonotypes were possibly confounded. Long-lived donors exceeded aged donors in naive CD4+ cells and diversity.

Alongside a J-beta primer mix, a sample-barcoded 5' primer served in a second PCR lasting roughly 6 to 11 cycles. TCRdb independently ran MiXCR on the 5' RACE reads; one entry per CDR3 protein. The sample yields 1.4 million or so distinct CDR3 sequences, about 45% seen once. Germline CDR1 is MDHEN and CDR2 is SYDVKM. The CDR3 is 13 amino acids. The V gene lost 10 bases and the J gene lost 0 bases, with 13 bases spanning the gap. The sequence was collected from a woman between 18 and 30 years old in good health. The sequencing input was blood. V usage is TRBV28 and J usage is TRBJ2-7; TRBD1 might be the D (5 bases). The DNA for the CDR3 is TGTGCCACCGACAGAACTCCCTCCTACGAGCAGTACTTC. Its translation is CATDRTPSYEQYF.